The entry that follows covers one T cell receptor (beta chain) sequence. There is no known antigen for this receptor. Per-base qualities were not stored, and no clone one base away is much larger. Ficoll-Paque density gradient centrifugation was used to isolate PBMCs. The reads were generated on an Illumina NovaSeq 6000. TCRalpha and TCRbeta cDNA libraries were built by 5'RACE with constant-segment primers, adding sample barcodes and unique molecular identifiers. RNA was extracted from every sample with Trizol reagent. Libraries were amplified in two PCR steps, with a second sample barcode and Illumina TruSeq adapters added in the second step. The libraries were sequenced on an Illumina NovaSeq using 2 x 150 bp paired-end reads. The paper's processing steps were these. With migec v1.2.7, reads were demultiplexed and then collapsed into UMI-guided consensus sequences. Using mixcr v2.1.11, UMI consensuses were aligned to TRA and TRB V and J templates and then assembled into clonotypes. Clonotypes were classified as expanded or contracted when called significant by both edgeR and NoisET, with noise models trained on biological replicates. For edgeR calls, the thresholds were a false discovery rate-adjusted p below 0.01 and a log2 fold-change of 1. As an exploratory analysis of dynamics, max-normalized trajectories of the 1000 most abundant clonotypes were examined by PCA with hierarchical clustering. Separately sequenced CD4+ and CD8+ repertoires were used to assign the CD4 or CD8 phenotype of responding clones. In-frame beta chains were kept once TCRdb had trimmed the public reads at Q25 with fastp and called clones with MiXCR. When rows share a CDR3 protein, they turn into one entry using the most common DNA and genes. What appears here as the V and J calls and clone size reflects TCRdb's work, not the paper's. The sample table lists around 470,000 distinct CDR3 sequences, 20% of them with a count of one. The leading ten clones occupy 7.5% to 10% of the sample.

CDR1 and CDR2 were assigned from the germline V gene (reference sequence) as DFQATT and SNEGSKA. For this chain, trimming is 3 bases at the V end and 1 base at the J end, and the number of junction bases without a gene match is 9. The CDR3, cysteine through phenylalanine, is 17 amino acids long. CDR3 DNA is the only sequence kept; it has 51 bases, read in frame from the first base. The source of the sample is a study of T-cell memory formation after mild COVID-19 (TCRdb year 2021). As for the study more broadly: TCR sequence clusters from the two donors were found to be largely donor specific. In a couple of donors, T-cell clones that expanded and contracted after mild COVID-19 were tracked by sequencing TCRalpha and TCRbeta repertoires over time. The cohort was made up of two young adult volunteers, one female and one male, who were previously healthy. Overall results and qualifications from the work: The study included only two mild cases, and larger cohorts that include severe cases with pre-infection samples were judged to be necessary. Some responding clones were found in pre-infection memory, which suggests that pre-existing cross-reactive memory T cells took part in the SARS-CoV-2 response. Contracting CD4+ clones appeared mostly in the CM and EM memory subsets, whereas CD8+ clones were enriched in EMRA. SARS-CoV-2 specificity of the second-wave clones peaking on day 37 was not confirmed. Balanced CD4/CD8 phenotypes were observed for clones contracting from day 15 to 85, whereas a bias towards CD4+ was observed for a second wave of clones expanding from day 15 to 37.

The sequence was collected from an adult woman who had mild COVID-19 (a few samples of this study predate the infection). The sample titles of this study are shuffled in the database, so cell type and time point are left out; the donor was told from shared clones. Material for sequencing was PBMCs or a T cell subset sorted from them (not recorded which). The chain employs TRBV20-1 and TRBJ2-3, with TRBD2 matching 11 junction bases. CDR3 reads: CSARAASGGPGTDTQYF. The sequenced DNA: TGCAGTGCTAGGGCTGCTAGCGGGGGGCCGGGCACAGATACGCAGTATTTT.